The entry below describes one T cell receptor (beta chain). Antigen unknown. This sample stems from a study of OX40 agonist ivuxolimab in advanced cancers. Study summary: Dose-escalation patients' cancers were hepatocellular carcinoma, melanoma, renal cell or head and neck cancer. Earlier anti-PD-1, anti-PD-L1 or anti-CTLA-4 therapy was permitted; less than 50% had received some.

The CDR3 sequence is 15 residues long. The ends were cut back, 3 bases at V and 0 bases at J, with 10 bases in the middle. Germline lookup yields CDR1 WNHNN and CDR2 SYGVQD (reference sequence). Sequencing was performed with immunoSEQ multiplex PCR; in TCRdb, only in-frame clones are kept and a portion is missing. The table records 17,000 or so clones, roughly nine tenths of them present only once. Findings of the study overall: Some of the nonresponding patients also showed low levels of normalized T-cell clonal expansion. On average, a greater number of expanded clones characterised CD8+ T cells relative to CD4+.

The material was CD4+ or CD8+ T cells sorted from blood, obtained in a trial of the OX40 agonist ivuxolimab. The TCR was taken from an adult with an advanced solid tumor such as melanoma, head and neck, liver or kidney cancer. The chain links TRBV10-1 to TRBJ2-3; D gene uncertain. The CDR3 here is CASSDDIPSTDTQYF. Written as DNA, the CDR3 is TGCGCCAGCAGTGACGACATTCCTAGCACAGATACGCAGTATTTT.